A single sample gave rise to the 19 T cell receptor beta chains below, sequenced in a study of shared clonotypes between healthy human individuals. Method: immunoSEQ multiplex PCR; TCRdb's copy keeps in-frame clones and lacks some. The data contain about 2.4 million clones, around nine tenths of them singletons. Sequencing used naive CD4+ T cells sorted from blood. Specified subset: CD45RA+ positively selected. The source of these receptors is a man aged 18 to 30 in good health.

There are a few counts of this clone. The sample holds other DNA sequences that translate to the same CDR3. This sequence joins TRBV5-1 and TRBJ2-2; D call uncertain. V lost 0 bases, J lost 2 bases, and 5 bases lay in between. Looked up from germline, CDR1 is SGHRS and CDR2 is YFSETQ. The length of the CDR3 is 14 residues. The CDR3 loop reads CASSLAANTGELFF. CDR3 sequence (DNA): TGCGCCAGCAGCTTGGCGGCCAACACCGGGGAGCTGTTTTTT. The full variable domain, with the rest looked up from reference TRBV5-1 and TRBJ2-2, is KAGVTQTPRYLIKTRGQQVTLSCSPISGHRSVSWYQQTPGQGLQFLFEYFSETQRNKGNFPGRFSGRQFSNSRSEMNVSTLELGDSALYLCASSLAANTGELFFGEGSRLTVL.

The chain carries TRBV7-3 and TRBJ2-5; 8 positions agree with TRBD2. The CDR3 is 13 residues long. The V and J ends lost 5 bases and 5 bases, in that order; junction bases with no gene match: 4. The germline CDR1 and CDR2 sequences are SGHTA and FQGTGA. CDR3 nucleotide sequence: TGTGCCAGCAGCACCGGGACTAGTGAGACCCAGTACTTC. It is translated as CASSTGTSETQYF.

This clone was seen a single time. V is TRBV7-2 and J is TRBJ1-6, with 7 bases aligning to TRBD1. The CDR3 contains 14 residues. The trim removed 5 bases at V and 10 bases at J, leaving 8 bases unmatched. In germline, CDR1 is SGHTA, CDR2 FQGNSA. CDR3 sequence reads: CASSPQGVSSPLHF. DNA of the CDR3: TGTGCCAGCAGCCCCCAGGGGGTTAGCTCACCCCTCCACTTT.

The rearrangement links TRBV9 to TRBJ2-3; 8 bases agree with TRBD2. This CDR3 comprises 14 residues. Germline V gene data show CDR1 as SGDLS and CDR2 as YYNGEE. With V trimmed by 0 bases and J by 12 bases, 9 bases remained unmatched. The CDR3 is CASSVGDGGASQYF. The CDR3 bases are TGTGCCAGCAGCGTAGGTGACGGGGGGGCCAGTCAGTATTTT.

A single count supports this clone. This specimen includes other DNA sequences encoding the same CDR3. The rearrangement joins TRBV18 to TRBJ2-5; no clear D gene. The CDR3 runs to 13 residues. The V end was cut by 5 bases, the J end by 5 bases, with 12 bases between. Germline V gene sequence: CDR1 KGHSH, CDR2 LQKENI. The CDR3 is CASSSGLGETQYF. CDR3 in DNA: TGTGCCAGCTCATCGGGTCTTGGGGAGACCCAGTACTTC.

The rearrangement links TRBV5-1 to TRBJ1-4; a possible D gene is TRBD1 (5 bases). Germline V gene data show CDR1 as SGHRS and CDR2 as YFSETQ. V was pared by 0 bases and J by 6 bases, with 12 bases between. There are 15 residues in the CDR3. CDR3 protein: CASSLEWGADEKLFF. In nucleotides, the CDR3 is TGCGCCAGCAGCTTGGAATGGGGCGCGGATGAAAAACTGTTTTTT.

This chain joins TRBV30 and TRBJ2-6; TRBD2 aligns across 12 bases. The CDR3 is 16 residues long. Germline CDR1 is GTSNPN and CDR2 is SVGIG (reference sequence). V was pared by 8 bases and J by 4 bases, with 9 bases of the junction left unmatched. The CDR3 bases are TGTGCCACGGAGACTAGCGGGAGCGAGGGGGCCAACGTCCTGACTTTC. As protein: CATETSGSEGANVLTF. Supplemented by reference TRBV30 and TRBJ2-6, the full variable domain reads SQTIHQWPATLVQPVGSPLSLECTVEGTSNPNLYWYRQAAGRGLQLLFYSVGIGQISSEVPQNLSASRPQDRQFILSSKKLLLSDSGFYLCATETSGSEGANVLTFGAGSRLTVL.

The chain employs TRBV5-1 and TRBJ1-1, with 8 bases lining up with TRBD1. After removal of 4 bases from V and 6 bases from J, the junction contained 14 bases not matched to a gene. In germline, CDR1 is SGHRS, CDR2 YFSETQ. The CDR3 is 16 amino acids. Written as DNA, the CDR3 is TGCGCCAGCAGCCCGGATCGGACAGGGTTGGGGGCTGAAGCTTTCTTT. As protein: CASSPDRTGLGAEAFF.

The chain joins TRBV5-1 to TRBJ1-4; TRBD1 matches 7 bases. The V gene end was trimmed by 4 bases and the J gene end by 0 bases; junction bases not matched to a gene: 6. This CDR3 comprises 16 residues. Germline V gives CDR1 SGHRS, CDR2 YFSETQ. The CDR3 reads CASSLGTVATNEKLFF. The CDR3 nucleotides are TGCGCCAGCAGCCTAGGGACAGTTGCAACTAATGAAAAACTGTTTTTT.

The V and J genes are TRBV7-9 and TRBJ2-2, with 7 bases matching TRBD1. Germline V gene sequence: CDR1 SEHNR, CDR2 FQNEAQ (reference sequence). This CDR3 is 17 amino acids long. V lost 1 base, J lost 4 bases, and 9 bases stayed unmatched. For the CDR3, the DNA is TGTGCCAGCAGCTTAGAGGGGCCGGGACAGAGCACCGGGGAGCTGTTTTTT. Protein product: CASSLEGPGQSTGELFF. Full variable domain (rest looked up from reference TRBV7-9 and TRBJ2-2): DTGVSQNPRHKITKRGQNVTFRCDPISEHNRLYWYRQTLGQGPEFLTYFQNEAQLEKSRLLSDRFSAERPKGSFSTLEIQRTEQGDSAMYLCASSLEGPGQSTGELFFGEGSRLTVL.

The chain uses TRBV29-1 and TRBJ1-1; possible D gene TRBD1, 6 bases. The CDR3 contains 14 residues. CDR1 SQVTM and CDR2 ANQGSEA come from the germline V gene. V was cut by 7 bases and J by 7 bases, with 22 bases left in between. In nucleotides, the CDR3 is TGCAGCGCTGGCCTCACCGGGACACACAATGAAGCTTTCTTT. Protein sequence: CSAGLTGTHNEAFF.

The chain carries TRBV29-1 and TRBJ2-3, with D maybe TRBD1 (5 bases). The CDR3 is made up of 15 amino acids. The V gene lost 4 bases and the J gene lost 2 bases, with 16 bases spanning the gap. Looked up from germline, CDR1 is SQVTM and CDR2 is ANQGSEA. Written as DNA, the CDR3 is TGCAGCGTTGGTGCAGGGTTGAGCCCCACAGATACGCAGTATTTT. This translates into CSVGAGLSPTDTQYF.

CDR3 sequence: CASSEGGVYTEAFF. Here the CDR3 DNA reads TGCGCCAGCAGTGAGGGGGGTGTGTACACTGAAGCTTTCTTT. V gene TRBV10-2 combines with J gene TRBJ1-1; perhaps TRBD1 as D (5 bases). V was shortened by 2 bases and J by 3 bases, with 10 bases between the two germline ends. Germline assignment: CDR1 WSHSY and CDR2 SAAADI. The CDR3 extends over 14 amino acids.

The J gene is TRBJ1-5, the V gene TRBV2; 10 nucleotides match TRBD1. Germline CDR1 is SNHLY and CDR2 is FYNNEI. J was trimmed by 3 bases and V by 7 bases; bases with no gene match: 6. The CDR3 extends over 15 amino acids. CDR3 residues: CASIRGTGANQPQHF. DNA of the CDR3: TGTGCCAGCATACGTGGGACAGGGGCCAATCAGCCCCAGCATTTT.

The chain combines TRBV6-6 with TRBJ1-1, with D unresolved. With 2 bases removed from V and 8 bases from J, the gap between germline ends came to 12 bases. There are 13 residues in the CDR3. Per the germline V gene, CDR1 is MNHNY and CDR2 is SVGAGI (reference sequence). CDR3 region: CASSYGRRIEAFF. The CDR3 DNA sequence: TGTGCCAGCAGTTACGGTCGACGGATCGAAGCTTTCTTT.

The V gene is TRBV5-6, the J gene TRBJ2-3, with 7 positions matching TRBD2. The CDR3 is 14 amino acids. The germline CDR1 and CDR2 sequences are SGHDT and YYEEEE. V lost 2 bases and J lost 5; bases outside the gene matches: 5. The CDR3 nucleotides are TGTGCCAGCAGCTTCAGCGGGGATGGAGATACGCAGTATTTT. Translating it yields CASSFSGDGDTQYF.

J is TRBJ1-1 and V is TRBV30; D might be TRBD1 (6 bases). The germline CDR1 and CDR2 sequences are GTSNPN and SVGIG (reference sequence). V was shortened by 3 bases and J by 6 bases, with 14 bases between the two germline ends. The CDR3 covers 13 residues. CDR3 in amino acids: CAWSPRQAAEAFF. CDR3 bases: TGTGCCTGGAGCCCAAGACAGGCTGCTGAAGCTTTCTTT.

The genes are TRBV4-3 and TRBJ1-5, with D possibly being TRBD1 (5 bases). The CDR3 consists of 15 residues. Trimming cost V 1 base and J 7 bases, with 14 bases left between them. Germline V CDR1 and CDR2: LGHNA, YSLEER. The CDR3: CASSQVRGSRQPQHF. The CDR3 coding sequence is TGCGCCAGCAGCCAAGTAAGGGGCAGTCGGCAGCCCCAGCATTTT.

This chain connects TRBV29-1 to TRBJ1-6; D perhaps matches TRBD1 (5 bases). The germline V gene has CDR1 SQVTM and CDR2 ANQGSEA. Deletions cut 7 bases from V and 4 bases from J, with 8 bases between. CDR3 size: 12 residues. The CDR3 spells CSAGDYNSPLHF. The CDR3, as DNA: TGCAGCGCGGGGGATTATAATTCACCCCTCCACTTT. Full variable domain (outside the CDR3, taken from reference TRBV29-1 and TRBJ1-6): SAVISQKPSRDICQRGTSLTIQCQVDSQVTMMFWYRQQPGQSLTLIATANQGSEATYESGFVIDKFPISRPNLTFSTLTVSNMSPEDSSIYLCSAGDYNSPLHFGNGTRLTVT.